This TCR beta chain came from a study of CD8+ T cells in alopecia areata. The study's findings and limits: With tofacitinib ongoing, many expanded lesional clones persisted in both scalp and blood.

Reverse transcribed after extraction, RNA yielded cDNA as the sequencing template. The table came from immunoSEQ multiplex PCR; TCRdb's copy has only in-frame clones and leaves some out. The data contain over 150,000 clones, about 60% of them singletons. V was trimmed by 4 bases and J by 5 bases, leaving 11 bases between them. This CDR3 spans 13 amino acids. CDR1 and CDR2 from the germline V gene are LNHNV and YYDKDF (reference sequence). With respect to this clone: As yet, its antigen is unknown.

Treatment given: oral pan-JAK inhibitor, 5-10 mg twice daily. This chain connects TRBV15 to TRBJ1-2; TRBD1 is a possible D gene (6 bases). The sample was CD4+ T cells sorted from blood, taken at week 24, from a patient treated with tofacitinib. The TCR was taken from a human donor with alopecia areata. The CDR3 nucleotides read TGTGCCACCAGCATAGACAGGAGTTATGGCTACACCTTC. This translates into CATSIDRSYGYTF.